This passage covers 21 T cell receptor beta chains from one sample sequenced in a study of T cell responses to AZD1222 COVID-19 vaccine. The table came from immunoSEQ multiplex PCR; TCRdb's copy has only in-frame clones and leaves some out. The table includes roughly 120,000 clones, 86% detected once. This specimen consisted of peripheral blood, obtained on day 0 of AZD1222 vaccination. The receptors were gathered from an adult in good health.

The V call is TRBV28, the J call TRBJ1-1, with D possibly matching TRBD1 (5 bases). The CDR3 loop spans 11 amino acids. CDR1 is MDHEN, CDR2 SYDVKM, per germline. CDR3 DNA: TGTGCATCGGGGGTAGTAACTGAAGCTTTCTTT. Encoded protein: CASGVVTEAFF.

V and J are TRBV5-6 and TRBJ1-1, with D unresolved. CDR1 SGHDT and CDR2 YYEEEE come from the germline V gene. The CDR3 has 13 amino acids. V shed 2 bases and J shed 4 bases, with 9 bases lying between them. The CDR3 loop is CASSFVRVTEAFF. The CDR3 region has the DNA TGTGCCAGCAGCTTTGTTAGGGTCACTGAAGCTTTCTTT.

This clone was seen a single time. The J gene is TRBJ2-7, the V gene TRBV27; 8 nucleotides align to TRBD1. CDR1 and CDR2 from the germline V gene are MNHEY and SMNVEV (reference sequence). CDR3 size: 14 residues. V was clipped by 6 bases and J by 1 base; unmatched bases: 5. For the CDR3, the DNA is TGTGCCAGCAGAATCGGACAGGGATCCTACGAGCAGTACTTC. Translating gives CASRIGQGSYEQYF.

The rearrangement links TRBV28 to TRBJ1-6; the D is unclear. The CDR3 extends over 11 amino acids. Germline lookup yields CDR1 MDHEN and CDR2 SYDVKM. V lost 5 bases to trimming and J lost 6 bases, with 2 bases between them. The CDR3 sequence: CASSGNSPLHF. CDR3 nucleotide sequence: TGTGCCAGCAGTGGTAATTCACCCCTCCACTTT.

A single count supports this clone. This chain links TRBV5-5 with TRBJ2-2; 9 bases are a match to TRBD1. The germline CDR1 and CDR2 sequences are SGHKS and YYEKEE (reference sequence). J was trimmed by 4 bases and V by 5 bases; bases with no gene match: 3. The length of the CDR3 is 14 residues. The CDR3 sequence is CASRRQGGTGELFF. In nucleotides, the CDR3 is TGTGCCAGCAGGAGACAGGGGGGCACCGGGGAGCTGTTTTTT.

This clone has a single count. The CDR3 DNA sequence: TGTGCCTCCTCGTCAAGTGGGGCCAACGTCCTGACTTTC. It encodes CASSSSGANVLTF. The gene calls are TRBV6-5 and TRBJ2-6; D is uncertain. Germline V CDR1 and CDR2: MNHEY, SVGAGI. Trimming took off 11 bases at V and 3 bases at J, with 11 bases between the two ends. This CDR3 comprises 13 residues.

As for this clone: At one of its ends the junction is not consistent with the germline gene, which may arise from a read error. The J gene is TRBJ2-7, the V gene TRBV2, with D uncertain. The CDR3 covers 14 residues. CDR1 is SNHLY and CDR2 is FYNNEI in the germline V gene. CDR3 loop: CASIEKSFGYEQYF. The CDR3 DNA reads as TGTGCCAGCATTGAAAAATCGTTCGGGTACGAGCAGTACTTC.

V gene TRBV6-5 combines with J gene TRBJ2-7, with a weak D call TRBD1 (5 bases). Trimming removed 7 bases at V and 6 bases at J, with 22 bases between. CDR3 length equals 15 residues. The V gene's germline CDR1 is MNHEY and CDR2 SVGAGI. The CDR3 here is CASTPRGTGRGEQYF. The DNA of the CDR3 is TGTGCCAGCACCCCAAGGGGAACAGGAAGGGGCGAGCAGTACTTC.

This clone was counted at least ten times. This chain joins TRBV9 and TRBJ2-2; no reliable D call. CDR3 length: 14 residues. Trimming left V 6 bases short and J 5 bases short, with 14 bases between. Germline lookup yields CDR1 SGDLS and CDR2 YYNGEE. The CDR3 nucleotides read TGTGCCAGCACCCAAGGATTAAGAACCGGGGAGCTGTTTTTT. Its translation is CASTQGLRTGELFF. Full variable domain (remainder filled in from reference TRBV9 and TRBJ2-2): DSGVTQTPKHLITATGQRVTLRCSPRSGDLSVYWYQQSLDQGLQFLIQYYNGEERAKGNILERFSAQQFPDLHSELNLSSLELGDSALYFCASTQGLRTGELFFGEGSRLTVL.

The chain carries TRBV19 and TRBJ2-7; TRBD2 might be the D (7 bases). CDR1 is LNHDA and CDR2 is SQIVND in the germline V gene (reference sequence). The CDR3 is made up of 14 amino acids. The V and J ends lost 11 bases and 7 bases respectively, with 24 bases between them. The CDR3 spells CAFYREGSFWEQYF. CDR3 coding DNA: TGTGCCTTTTACAGGGAGGGTTCCTTTTGGGAGCAGTACTTC.

This chain connects TRBV24-1 to TRBJ2-1; unclear D gene. Looked up from germline, CDR1 is KGHDR and CDR2 is SFDVKD. This CDR3 has 16 residues. Trimming pared 6 bases from V and 0 bases from J, leaving 14 bases between. CDR3 sequence: CATSSLGRSSYNEQFF. The CDR3 DNA is TGTGCCACCAGTTCGCTAGGGCGAAGCTCCTACAATGAGCAGTTCTTC.

The chain uses TRBV19 and TRBJ1-1, with a weak D call TRBD1 (5 bases). This CDR3 region has 12 residues. Germline lookup yields CDR1 LNHDA and CDR2 SQIVND (reference sequence). Between the trimmed V and J ends, which lost 4 bases and 6 bases, there was a span of 9 bases. The CDR3 bases are TGTGCCAGTAGTACCCGGGACGCTGAAGCTTTCTTT. Protein: CASSTRDAEAFF.

This clone has a single count. This chain links TRBV6-2 or TRBV6-3 with TRBJ2-1; weak D call: TRBD2 (5 bases). V was clipped by 2 bases and J by 12 bases, with 11 bases between them. Germline CDR1 is MNHEY and CDR2 is SVGEGT. This CDR3 is built from 12 residues. The DNA for the CDR3 is TGTGCCAGCAGTTACCCAAACCGGGGGCAGTTCTTC. Its protein is CASSYPNRGQFF.

J is TRBJ2-7 and V is TRBV29-1, with 7 bases identical to TRBD1. Unmatched junction bases numbered 6, after V lost 4 bases and J lost 0 bases. The V gene's germline CDR1 is SQVTM and CDR2 ANQGSEA. This CDR3 is built from 14 residues. The CDR3 DNA reads as TGCAGCGTTGCCGGGACAGCCAGCTCCTACGAGCAGTACTTC. Translating it yields CSVAGTASSYEQYF.

The genes are TRBV29-1 and TRBJ2-5; unclear D gene. The CDR3 covers 11 residues. The germline V gene has CDR1 SQVTM and CDR2 ANQGSEA. The germline V and J ends were trimmed by 4 bases and 3 bases, with 6 bases remaining between them. The CDR3 nucleotides read TGCAGCGTTGTCCCCGAAGAGACCCAGTACTTC. The encoded protein is CSVVPEETQYF.

The chain recombines TRBV10-2 with TRBJ2-5, with TRBD2 identical over 9 bases. CDR1 WSHSY and CDR2 SAAADI come from the germline V gene. V lost 9 bases to trimming and J lost 0 bases; unmatched junction nucleotides: 8. The CDR3 has 15 residues. The CDR3 sequence: CARPRLAVYQETQYF. CDR3 bases: TGCGCCAGGCCTCGACTAGCGGTGTACCAAGAGACCCAGTACTTC.

The J gene is TRBJ1-6, the V gene TRBV28; 7 bases agree with TRBD1. V lost 4 bases to trimming and J lost 19 bases; unmatched junction nucleotides: 10. Per the germline V gene, CDR1 is MDHEN and CDR2 is SYDVKM. CDR3 length: 12 residues. CDR3 region: CASSSPHGQDHF. The CDR3 bases are TGTGCCAGCAGTTCTCCCCATGGACAGGATCACTTT. Full variable domain (missing parts from reference TRBV28 and TRBJ1-6): DVKVTQSSRYLVKRTGEKVFLECVQDMDHENMFWYRQDPGLGLRLIYFSYDVKMKEKGDIPEGYSVSREKKERFSLILESASTNQTSMYLCASSSPHGQDHFGNGTRLTVT.

This chain connects TRBV9 to TRBJ1-1; unclear D gene. The CDR3 spans 13 residues. V shed 0 bases and J shed 0 bases, with 3 bases lying between them. CDR1 and CDR2 from the germline V gene are SGDLS and YYNGEE. This CDR3 reads CASSVEVNTEAFF. CDR3 in DNA: TGTGCCAGCAGCGTAGAAGTGAACACTGAAGCTTTCTTT.

The chain couples TRBV6-5 to TRBJ2-1; either TRBD1 or TRBD2 may fit D (5 bases each). CDR3 length: 15 amino acids. The germline V and J ends were trimmed by 5 bases and 3 bases, with 14 bases remaining between them. Germline CDR1 and CDR2: MNHEY and SVGAGI. CDR3 in amino acids: CASSPSGLLYNEQFF. The CDR3 DNA reads as TGTGCCAGCAGTCCCTCGGGGCTCCTCTACAATGAGCAGTTCTTC.

CDR3 nucleotides: TGTGCCAGCAGCCAAACCGGGACAGGGACTGACAATGAGCAGTTCTTC. Residues: CASSQTGTGTDNEQFF. This chain links TRBV3-1 (or the pseudogene TRBV3-2) with TRBJ2-1; 9 bases agree with TRBD1. CDR3 length equals 16 residues. Germline values: CDR1 LGHDT, CDR2 YNNKEL (reference sequence). Trimming cost V 2 bases and J 5 bases; bases outside gene matches: 7.

The chain couples TRBV5-6 to TRBJ2-1; D is perhaps TRBD1 or TRBD2 (5 bases each). CDR3 length: 14 amino acids. Deletions cut 7 bases from V and 4 bases from J, with 15 bases between. Germline V gene lookup returns CDR1 SGHDT and CDR2 YYEEEE. The CDR3 protein is CASRGRGGYNEQFF. CDR3 DNA: TGTGCCAGCCGGGGCCGGGGCGGTTACAATGAGCAGTTCTTC. Full variable domain (missing parts from reference TRBV5-6 and TRBJ2-1): DAGVTQSPTHLIKTRGQQVTLRCSPKSGHDTVSWYQQALGQGPQFIFQYYEEEERQRGNFPDRFSGHQFPNYSSELNVNALLLGDSALYLCASRGRGGYNEQFFGPGTRLTVL.